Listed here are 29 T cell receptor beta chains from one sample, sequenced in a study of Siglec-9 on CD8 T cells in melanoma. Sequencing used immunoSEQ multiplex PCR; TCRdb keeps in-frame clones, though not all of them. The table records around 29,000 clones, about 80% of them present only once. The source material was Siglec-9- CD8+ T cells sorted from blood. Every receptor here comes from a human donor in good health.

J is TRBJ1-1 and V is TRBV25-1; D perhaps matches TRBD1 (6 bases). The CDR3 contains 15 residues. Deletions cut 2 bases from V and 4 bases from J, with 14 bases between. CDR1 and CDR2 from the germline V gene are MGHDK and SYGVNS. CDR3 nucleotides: TGTGCCAGCAGTGAAACACAGGGTCAGAGCACTGAAGCTTTCTTT. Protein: CASSETQGQSTEAFF. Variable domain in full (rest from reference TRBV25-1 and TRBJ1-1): EADIYQTPRYLVIGTGKKITLECSQTMGHDKMYWYQQDPGMELHLIHYSYGVNSTEKGDLSSESTVSRIRTEHFPLTLESARPSHTSQYLCASSETQGQSTEAFFGQGTRLTVV.

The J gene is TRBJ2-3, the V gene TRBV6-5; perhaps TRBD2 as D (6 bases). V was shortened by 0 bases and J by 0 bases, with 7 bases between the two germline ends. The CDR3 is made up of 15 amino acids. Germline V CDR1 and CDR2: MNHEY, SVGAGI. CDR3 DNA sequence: TGTGCCAGCAGTTACTCGGACTATAGCACAGATACGCAGTATTTT. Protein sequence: CASSYSDYSTDTQYF.

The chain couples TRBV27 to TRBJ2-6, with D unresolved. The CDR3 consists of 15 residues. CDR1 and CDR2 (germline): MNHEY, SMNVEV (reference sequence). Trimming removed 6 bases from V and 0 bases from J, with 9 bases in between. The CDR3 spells CASSLSDSGANVLTF. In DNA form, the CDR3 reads TGTGCCAGCAGCCTCAGTGACTCTGGGGCCAACGTCCTGACTTTC.

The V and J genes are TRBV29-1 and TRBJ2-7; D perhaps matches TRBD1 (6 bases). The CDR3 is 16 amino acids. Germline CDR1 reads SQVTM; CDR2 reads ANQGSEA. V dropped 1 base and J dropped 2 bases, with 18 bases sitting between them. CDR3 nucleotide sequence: TGCAGCGTTGAAGGATGGCAGGGGCTCCAAACCTACGAGCAGTACTTC. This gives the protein CSVEGWQGLQTYEQYF.

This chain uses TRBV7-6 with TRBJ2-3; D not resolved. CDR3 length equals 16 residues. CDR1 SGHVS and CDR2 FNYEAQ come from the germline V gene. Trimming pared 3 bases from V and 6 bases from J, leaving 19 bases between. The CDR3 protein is CASSFLTGGSLDTQYF. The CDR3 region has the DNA TGTGCCAGCAGCTTCCTCACGGGTGGTTCGTTGGATACGCAGTATTTT.

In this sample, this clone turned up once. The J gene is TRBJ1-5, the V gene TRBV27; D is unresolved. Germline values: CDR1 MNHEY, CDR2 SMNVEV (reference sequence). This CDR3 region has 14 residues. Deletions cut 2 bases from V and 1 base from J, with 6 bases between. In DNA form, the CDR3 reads TGTGCCAGCAGTTTACAGGTCAGCAATCAGCCCCAGCATTTT. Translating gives CASSLQVSNQPQHF.

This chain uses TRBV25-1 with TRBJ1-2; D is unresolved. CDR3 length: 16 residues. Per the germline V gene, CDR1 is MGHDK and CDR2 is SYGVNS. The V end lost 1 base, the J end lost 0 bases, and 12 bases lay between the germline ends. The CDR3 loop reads CASSEWFPGTNYGYTF. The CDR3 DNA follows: TGTGCCAGCAGTGAATGGTTCCCGGGGACTAACTATGGCTACACCTTC.

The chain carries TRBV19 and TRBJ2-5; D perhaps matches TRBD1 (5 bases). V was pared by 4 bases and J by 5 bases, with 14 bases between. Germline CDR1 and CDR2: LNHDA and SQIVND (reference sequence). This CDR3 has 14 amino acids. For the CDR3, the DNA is TGTGCCAGTAGTACCCCCCTCCCAGGGGAGACCCAGTACTTC. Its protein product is CASSTPLPGETQYF.

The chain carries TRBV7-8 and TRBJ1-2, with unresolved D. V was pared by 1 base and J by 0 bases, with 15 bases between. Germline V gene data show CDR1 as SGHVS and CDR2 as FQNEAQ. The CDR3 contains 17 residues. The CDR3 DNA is TGTGCCAGCAGCTTAGTTGAGTCGGACCTAGCTAACTATGGCTACACCTTC. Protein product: CASSLVESDLANYGYTF.

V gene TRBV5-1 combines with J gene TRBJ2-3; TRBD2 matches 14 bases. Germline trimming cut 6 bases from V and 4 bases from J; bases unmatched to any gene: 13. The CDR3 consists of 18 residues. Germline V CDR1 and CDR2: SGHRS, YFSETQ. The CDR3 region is CASKGMTSGGAIPDTQYF. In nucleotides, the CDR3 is TGCGCCAGCAAAGGAATGACTAGCGGGGGGGCCATCCCAGATACGCAGTATTTT.

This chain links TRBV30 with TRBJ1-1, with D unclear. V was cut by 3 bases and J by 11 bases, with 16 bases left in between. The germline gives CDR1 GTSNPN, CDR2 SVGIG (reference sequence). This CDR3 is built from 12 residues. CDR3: CAWSHLSPGAFF. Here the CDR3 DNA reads TGTGCCTGGAGCCACCTCTCCCCCGGGGCTTTCTTT.

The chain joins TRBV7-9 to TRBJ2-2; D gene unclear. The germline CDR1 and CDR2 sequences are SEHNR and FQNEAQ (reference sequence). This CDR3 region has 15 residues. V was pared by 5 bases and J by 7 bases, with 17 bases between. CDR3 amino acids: CASSGWDLLVGELFF. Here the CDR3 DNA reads TGTGCCAGCAGCGGATGGGATTTGCTGGTCGGGGAGCTGTTTTTT.

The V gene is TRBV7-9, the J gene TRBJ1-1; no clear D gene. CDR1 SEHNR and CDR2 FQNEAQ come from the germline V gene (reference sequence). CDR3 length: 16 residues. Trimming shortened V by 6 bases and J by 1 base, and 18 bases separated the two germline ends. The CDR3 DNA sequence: TGTGCCAGCAGGTCACGACTCGATCCAAAGAACACTGAAGCTTTCTTT. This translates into CASRSRLDPKNTEAFF.

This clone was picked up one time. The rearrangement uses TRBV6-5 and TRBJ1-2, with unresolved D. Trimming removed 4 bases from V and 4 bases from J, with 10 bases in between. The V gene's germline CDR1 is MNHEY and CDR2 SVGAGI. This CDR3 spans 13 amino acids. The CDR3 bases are TGTGCCAGCAGTTTTCAAAACAGCTATGGCTACACCTTC. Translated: CASSFQNSYGYTF.

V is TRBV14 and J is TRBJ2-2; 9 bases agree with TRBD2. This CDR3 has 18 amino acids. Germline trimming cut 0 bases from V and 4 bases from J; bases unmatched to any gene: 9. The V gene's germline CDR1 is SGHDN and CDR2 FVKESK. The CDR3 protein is CASSQDRSGRRSTGELFF. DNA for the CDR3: TGTGCCAGCAGCCAAGACCGCAGCGGGAGGCGAAGCACCGGGGAGCTGTTTTTT. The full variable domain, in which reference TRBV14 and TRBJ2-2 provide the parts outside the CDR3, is EAGVTQFPSHSVIEKGQTVTLRCDPISGHDNLYWYRRVMGKEIKFLLHFVKESKQDESGMPNNRFLAERTGGTYSTLKVQPAELEDSGVYFCASSQDRSGRRSTGELFFGEGSRLTVL.

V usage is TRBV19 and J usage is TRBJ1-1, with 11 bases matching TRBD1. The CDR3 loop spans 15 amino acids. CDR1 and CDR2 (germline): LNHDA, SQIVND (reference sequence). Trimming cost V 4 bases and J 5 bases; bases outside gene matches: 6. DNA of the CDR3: TGTGCCAGTAGTACGGGGACAGGGGGATTGACTGAAGCTTTCTTT. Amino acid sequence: CASSTGTGGLTEAFF.

CDR3 sequence reads: CASSLARVTEKLFF. Here the CDR3 DNA reads TGTGCCAGCAGCTTAGCAAGAGTTACCGAAAAACTGTTTTTT. The V gene is TRBV7-9, the J gene TRBJ1-4, with D hard to call. Per the germline V gene, CDR1 is SEHNR and CDR2 is FQNEAQ (reference sequence). Trimming cost V 0 bases and J 8 bases, with 10 bases left between them. This CDR3 has 14 amino acids.

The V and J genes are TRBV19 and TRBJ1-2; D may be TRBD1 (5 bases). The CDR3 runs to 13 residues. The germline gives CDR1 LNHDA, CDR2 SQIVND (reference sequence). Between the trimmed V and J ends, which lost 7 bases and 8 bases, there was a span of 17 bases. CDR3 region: CASTLDMRGGYTF. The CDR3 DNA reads TGTGCCAGTACCTTGGATATGCGGGGCGGCTACACCTTC.

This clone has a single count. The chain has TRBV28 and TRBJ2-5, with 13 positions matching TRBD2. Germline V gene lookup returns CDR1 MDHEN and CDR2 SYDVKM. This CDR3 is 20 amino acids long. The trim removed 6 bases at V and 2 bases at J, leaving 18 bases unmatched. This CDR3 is CASSHPPWGTSGEMQETQYF. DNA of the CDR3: TGTGCCAGCAGCCATCCTCCGTGGGGGACTAGCGGGGAGATGCAAGAGACCCAGTACTTC. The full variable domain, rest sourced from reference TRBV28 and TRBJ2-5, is DVKVTQSSRYLVKRTGEKVFLECVQDMDHENMFWYRQDPGLGLRLIYFSYDVKMKEKGDIPEGYSVSREKKERFSLILESASTNQTSMYLCASSHPPWGTSGEMQETQYFGPGTRLLVL.

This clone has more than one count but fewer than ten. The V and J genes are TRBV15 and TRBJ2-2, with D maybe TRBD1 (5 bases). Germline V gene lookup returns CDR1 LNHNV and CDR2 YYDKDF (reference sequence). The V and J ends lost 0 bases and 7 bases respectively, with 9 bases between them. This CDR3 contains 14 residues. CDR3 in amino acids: CATSRDFGHGELFF. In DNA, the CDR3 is TGTGCCACCAGCAGAGATTTCGGACACGGGGAGCTGTTTTTT. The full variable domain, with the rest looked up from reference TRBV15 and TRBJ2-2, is DAMVIQNPRYQVTQFGKPVTLSCSQTLNHNVMYWYQQKSSQAPKLLFHYYDKDFNNEADTPDNFQSRRPNTSFCFLDIRSPGLGDTAMYLCATSRDFGHGELFFGEGSRLTVL.

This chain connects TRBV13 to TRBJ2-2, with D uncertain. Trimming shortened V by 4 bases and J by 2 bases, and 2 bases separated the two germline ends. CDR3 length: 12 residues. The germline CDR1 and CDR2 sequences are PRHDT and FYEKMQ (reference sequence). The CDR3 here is CASSYNTGELFF. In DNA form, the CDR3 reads TGTGCCAGCAGCTACAACACCGGGGAGCTGTTTTTT.

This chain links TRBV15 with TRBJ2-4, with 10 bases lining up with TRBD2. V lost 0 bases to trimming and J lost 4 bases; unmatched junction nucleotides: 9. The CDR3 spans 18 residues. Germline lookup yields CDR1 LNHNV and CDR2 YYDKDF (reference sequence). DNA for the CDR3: TGTGCCACCAGCAGAGATTTGGCTAGCGGGGGATCGAAAAACATTCAGTACTTC. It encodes CATSRDLASGGSKNIQYF.

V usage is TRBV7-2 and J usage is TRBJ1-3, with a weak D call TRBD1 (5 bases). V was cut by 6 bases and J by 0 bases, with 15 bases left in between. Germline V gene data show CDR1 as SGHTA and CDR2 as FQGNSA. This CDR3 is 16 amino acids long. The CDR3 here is CASSFDRTNSGNTIYF. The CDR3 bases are TGTGCCAGCAGTTTCGACAGAACAAACTCTGGAAACACCATATATTTT.

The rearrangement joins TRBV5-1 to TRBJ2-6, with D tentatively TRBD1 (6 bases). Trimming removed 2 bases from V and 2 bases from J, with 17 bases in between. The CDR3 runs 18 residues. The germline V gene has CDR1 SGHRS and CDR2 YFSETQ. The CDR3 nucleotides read TGCGCCAGCAGCTTAGGCTTGGTCCAGGGGCCTGGGGCCAACGTCCTGACTTTC. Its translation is CASSLGLVQGPGANVLTF.

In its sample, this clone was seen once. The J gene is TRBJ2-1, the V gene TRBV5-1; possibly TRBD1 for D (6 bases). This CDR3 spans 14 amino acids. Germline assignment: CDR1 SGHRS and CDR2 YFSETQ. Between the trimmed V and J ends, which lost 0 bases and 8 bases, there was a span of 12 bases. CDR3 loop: CASSLVARGDEQFF. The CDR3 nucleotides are TGCGCCAGCAGCTTGGTGGCCAGGGGTGATGAGCAGTTCTTC.

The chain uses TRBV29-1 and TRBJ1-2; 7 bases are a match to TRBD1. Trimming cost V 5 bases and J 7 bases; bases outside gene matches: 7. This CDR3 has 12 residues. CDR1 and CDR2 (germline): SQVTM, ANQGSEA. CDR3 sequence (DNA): TGCAGCGTTCGGGACAGAGCTCTTGGCTACACCTTC. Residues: CSVRDRALGYTF.

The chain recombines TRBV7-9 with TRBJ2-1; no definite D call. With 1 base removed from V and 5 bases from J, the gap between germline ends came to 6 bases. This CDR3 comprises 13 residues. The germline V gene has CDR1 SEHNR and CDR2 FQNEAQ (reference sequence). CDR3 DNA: TGTGCCAGCAGCTTAGAAGATCACAATGAGCAGTTCTTC. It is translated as CASSLEDHNEQFF.

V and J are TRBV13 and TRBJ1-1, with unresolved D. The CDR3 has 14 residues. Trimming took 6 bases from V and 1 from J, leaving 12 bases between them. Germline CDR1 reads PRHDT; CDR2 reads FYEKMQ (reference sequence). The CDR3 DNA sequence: TGTGCCAGCAGATTGGCCGGGTGGAACACTGAAGCTTTCTTT. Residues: CASRLAGWNTEAFF.

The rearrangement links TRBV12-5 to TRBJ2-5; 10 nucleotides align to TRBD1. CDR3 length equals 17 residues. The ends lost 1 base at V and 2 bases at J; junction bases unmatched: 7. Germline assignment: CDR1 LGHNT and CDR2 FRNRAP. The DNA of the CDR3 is TGTGCTAGTGGTTTGGCTCCGGGACAGGGGCTGCAAGAGACCCAGTACTTC. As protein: CASGLAPGQGLQETQYF.